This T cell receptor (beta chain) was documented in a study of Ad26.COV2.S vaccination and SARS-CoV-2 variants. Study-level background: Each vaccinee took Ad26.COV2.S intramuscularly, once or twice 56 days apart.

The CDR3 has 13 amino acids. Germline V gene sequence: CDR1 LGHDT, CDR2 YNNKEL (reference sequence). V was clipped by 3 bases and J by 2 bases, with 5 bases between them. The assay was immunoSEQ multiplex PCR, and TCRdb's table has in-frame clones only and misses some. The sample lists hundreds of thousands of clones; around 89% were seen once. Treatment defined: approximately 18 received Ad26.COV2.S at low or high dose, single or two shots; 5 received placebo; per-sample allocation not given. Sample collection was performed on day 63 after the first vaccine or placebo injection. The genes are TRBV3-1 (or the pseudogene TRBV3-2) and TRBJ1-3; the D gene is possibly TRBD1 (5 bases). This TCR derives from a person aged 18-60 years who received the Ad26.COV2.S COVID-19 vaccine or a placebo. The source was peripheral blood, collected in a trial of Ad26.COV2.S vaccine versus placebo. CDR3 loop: CASSQGPGNTIYF. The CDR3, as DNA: TGTGCCAGCAGCCAGGGACCTGGAAACACCATATATTTT.